What follows are 20 T cell receptor beta chains derived from one specimen sequenced in a study of graft-versus-host responses after intestinal transplantation (dated by TCRdb to 2020 to 2023). Library preparation used the immunoSEQ multiplex PCR assay. The table was pulled from immuneACCESS by TCRdb, which kept in-frame rearrangements only. Such tables lose some clones; where checked, under half of the loss comes from unresolved V genes, and the rest has no known cause. The sample yields several thousand clones; around four fifths were counted once. Together, the top ten hold roughly 7.6% of the sample. Intraepithelial and lamina propria lymphocytes were isolated from graft specimens using dithiothreitol, EDTA incubations and collagenase D digestion. The sequencing here drew on ileum tissue, taken roughly 300 days after intestinal transplant. The receptors stem from a human patient who received an intestinal transplant, so some T cells may come from the graft donor.

The DNA for the CDR3 is TGTGCCACCAGCAGATCCCCACTAGCGGGGGGCCCAGATACGCAGTATTTT. This gives the protein CATSRSPLAGGPDTQYF. V and J are TRBV15 and TRBJ2-3; TRBD2 matches 12 bases. V was pared by 2 bases and J by 4 bases, with 7 bases of the junction left unmatched. There are 17 residues in the CDR3. CDR1 LNHNV and CDR2 YYDKDF come from the germline V gene (reference sequence).

V gene TRBV2 combines with J gene TRBJ1-1, with TRBD1 as a possible D gene (5 bases). Per the germline V gene, CDR1 is SNHLY and CDR2 is FYNNEI. CDR3 length equals 12 residues. V lost 3 bases to trimming and J lost 11 bases, with 13 bases between them. CDR3 protein: CASSDGGVAAFF. In nucleotides, the CDR3 is TGTGCCAGCAGTGATGGGGGGGTTGCGGCTTTCTTT. Looking up the rest from reference TRBV2 and TRBJ1-1 gives the full variable domain: EPEVTQTPSHQVTQMGQEVILRCVPISNHLYFYWYRQILGQKVEFLVSFYNNEISEKSEIFDDQFSVERPDGSNFTLKIRSTKLEDSAMYFCASSDGGVAAFFGQGTRLTVV.

The chain joins TRBV5-6 to TRBJ2-4; D is undetermined. The CDR3 covers 14 residues. Germline loops: CDR1 SGHDT, CDR2 YYEEEE. Between the trimmed V and J ends, which lost 0 bases and 14 bases, there was a span of 18 bases. The DNA for the CDR3 is TGTGCCAGCAGCTTGGACAGACGCCCCACGTCGGAGTACTTC. The encoded protein is CASSLDRRPTSEYF.

The chain recombines TRBV2 with TRBJ2-1, with D maybe TRBD2 (7 bases). V lost 7 bases to trimming and J lost 4 bases, with 14 bases between them. Germline lookup yields CDR1 SNHLY and CDR2 FYNNEI. The CDR3 contains 14 residues. The CDR3 loop reads CASTLEGGYNEQFF. CDR3 nucleotide sequence: TGTGCCAGCACCCTGGAGGGGGGGTACAATGAGCAGTTCTTC.

CDR3 bases: TGCAGCGCCCGACAGGGGGCGAGAGCTTTCTTT. It specifies CSARQGARAFF. The rearrangement uses TRBV29-1 and TRBJ1-1, with TRBD1 matching over 10 bases. After removal of 7 bases from V and 10 bases from J, the junction contained 6 bases not matched to a gene. Germline CDR1 is SQVTM and CDR2 is ANQGSEA. CDR3 length: 11 residues.

The chain links TRBV5-4 to TRBJ2-1; tentatively, D is TRBD1 (7 bases). CDR1 is SGHNT and CDR2 is YYREEE in the germline V gene (reference sequence). V shed 4 bases and J shed 5 bases, with 13 bases lying between them. The CDR3 sequence is 14 residues long. The CDR3 reads CASSGRGEDNEQFF. CDR3 bases: TGTGCCAGCAGCGGCAGGGGGGAAGACAATGAGCAGTTCTTC.

The genes are TRBV2 and TRBJ2-5, with 10 bases matching TRBD2. Per germline, CDR1 SNHLY and CDR2 FYNNEI. CDR3 length equals 16 residues. Germline trimming cut 1 base from V and 1 base from J; bases unmatched to any gene: 3. CDR3 DNA sequence: TGTGCCAGCAGTGAAGGGGCTAGCGGGGGCCAAGAGACCCAGTACTTC. Translating gives CASSEGASGGQETQYF. Combining the CDR3 with reference TRBV2 and TRBJ2-5 gives the whole variable domain EPEVTQTPSHQVTQMGQEVILRCVPISNHLYFYWYRQILGQKVEFLVSFYNNEISEKSEIFDDQFSVERPDGSNFTLKIRSTKLEDSAMYFCASSEGASGGQETQYFGPGTRLLVL.

This chain links TRBV5-5 with TRBJ2-2; no definite D call. Trimming stripped 1 base from V and 1 base from J, with 11 bases between. Germline CDR1 SGHKS, CDR2 YYEKEE (reference sequence). The CDR3 spans 16 residues. CDR3 residues: CASSLTRPLNTGELFF. As DNA, the CDR3 is TGTGCCAGCAGCTTGACCCGGCCCTTGAACACCGGGGAGCTGTTTTTT.

The V call is TRBV7-6, the J call TRBJ2-3; 8 bases align to TRBD2. This CDR3 contains 17 residues. CDR1 is SGHVS and CDR2 is FNYEAQ in the germline V gene. V shed 0 bases and J 4 bases; nucleotides not matched to a gene: 9. CDR3 in amino acids: CASSLASWGGGPDTQYF. The CDR3 DNA sequence: TGTGCCAGCAGCTTAGCGTCCTGGGGCGGGGGGCCAGATACGCAGTATTTT.

V and J are TRBV6-4 and TRBJ2-1; 7 bases are shared with TRBD2. Unmatched junction bases numbered 0, after V lost 4 bases and J lost 0 bases. CDR3 size: 14 residues. Germline loops: CDR1 MRHNA, CDR2 SNTAGT. The CDR3 loop is CASSGGSSYNEQFF. The CDR3 DNA sequence: TGTGCCAGCAGTGGCGGGAGCTCCTACAATGAGCAGTTCTTC.

This clone was recorded a few times. The chain couples TRBV11-3 to TRBJ1-2; unclear D gene. V lost 5 bases and J 2 bases, leaving 9 bases between the germline ends. Germline lookup yields CDR1 SGHNT and CDR2 YENEEA. The CDR3 contains 13 residues. For the CDR3, the DNA is TGTGCCAGCAGCCGTTACCTCAACTATGGCTACACCTTC. It encodes CASSRYLNYGYTF.

The V and J genes are TRBV4-2 and TRBJ1-1; D gene uncertain. The CDR3 is 16 amino acids. The germline CDR1 and CDR2 sequences are LGHNA and YNFKEQ. Between the trimmed V and J ends, which lost 0 bases and 8 bases, there was a span of 19 bases. Here the CDR3 DNA reads TGTGCCAGCAGCCAAGATAATGCAGTAAACACCCAGGAAGCTTTCTTT. This sequence encodes CASSQDNAVNTQEAFF.

The rearrangement links TRBV11-2 to TRBJ2-3, with D unresolved. This CDR3 spans 12 amino acids. Per the germline V gene, CDR1 is SGHAT and CDR2 is FQNNGV. With 2 bases removed from V and 7 bases from J, the gap between germline ends came to 7 bases. CDR3 sequence: CASSLPLYTQYF. As DNA, the CDR3 is TGTGCCAGCAGCTTACCCCTCTATACGCAGTATTTT.

This clone was counted only a few times. This chain joins TRBV6-5 and TRBJ1-2, with D tentatively TRBD1 (5 bases). Trimming stripped 5 bases from V and 5 bases from J, with 15 bases between. The CDR3 runs 14 residues. CDR1 and CDR2 from the germline V gene are MNHEY and SVGAGI. The CDR3 DNA reads as TGTGCCAGCAGTCGTCAGGGTATTGAGTATGGCTACACCTTC. Its translation is CASSRQGIEYGYTF.

The rearrangement uses TRBV6-9 and TRBJ2-7; TRBD1 agrees at 8 bases. Germline CDR1 reads MNHGY; CDR2 reads SVAAGI. The CDR3 runs 16 residues. The ends lost 3 bases at V and 7 bases at J; junction bases unmatched: 14. CDR3 nucleotide sequence: TGTGCCAGCAGTTACTCGACGTGGCAGGGGGCGGGGGAGCAGTACTTC. It is translated as CASSYSTWQGAGEQYF.

The chain links TRBV21-1 to TRBJ2-4; TRBD2, as called in the table, went unchecked against the DNA. TRBV21-1 is flagged as a pseudogene. This CDR3 region has 19 residues. CDR3 in DNA: TGTGCCAGCACCCATTCACTAGCGGGTGGAGGGTTGGCCAAAAACATTCAGTACTTC. Translated: CASTHSLAGGGLAKNIQYF.

V usage is TRBV23-1 and J usage is TRBJ1-5, with 7 bases identical to TRBD1. TRBV23-1 is annotated as an ORF whose role is uncertain. Trimming took 3 bases from V and 6 from J; bases not matched to a gene: 11. The CDR3 is 16 amino acids. The CDR3 here is CASSHQDREAGQPQHF. CDR3 nucleotide sequence: TGCGCCAGCAGTCACCAAGACAGGGAAGCAGGTCAGCCCCAGCATTTT.

The rearrangement joins TRBV11-1 to TRBJ2-1; 8 bases fit TRBD2. Germline-derived CDR1 and CDR2 are SGHAT and FQDESV (reference sequence). J lost 3 bases, V lost 3 bases, and 1 base had no gene match. This CDR3 spans 14 amino acids. The CDR3 reads CASSFGTSYNEQFF. The CDR3 DNA reads TGTGCCAGCAGCTTCGGGACTAGCTACAATGAGCAGTTCTTC.

DNA of the CDR3: TGTGCTAGTGGTTTAGACGGCGGTGGCTACACCTTC. It codes for CASGLDGGGYTF. This rearrangement joins TRBV12-5 to TRBJ1-2; D gene ambiguous. This CDR3 region has 12 residues. V was pared by 3 bases and J by 7 bases, with 9 bases between. Germline assignment: CDR1 LGHNT and CDR2 FRNRAP.

This clone was counted a single time. This sequence joins TRBV5-1 and TRBJ2-1; 14 nucleotides align to TRBD2. The V segment lost 3 bases and the J segment 8 bases; nucleotides outside the gene matches: 13. Per the germline V gene, CDR1 is SGHRS and CDR2 is YFSETQ. This CDR3 has 18 amino acids. CDR3 residues: CASSSPPTSGGAWDEQFF. CDR3 bases: TGCGCCAGCAGCTCACCCCCGACTAGCGGGGGGGCCTGGGATGAGCAGTTCTTC.